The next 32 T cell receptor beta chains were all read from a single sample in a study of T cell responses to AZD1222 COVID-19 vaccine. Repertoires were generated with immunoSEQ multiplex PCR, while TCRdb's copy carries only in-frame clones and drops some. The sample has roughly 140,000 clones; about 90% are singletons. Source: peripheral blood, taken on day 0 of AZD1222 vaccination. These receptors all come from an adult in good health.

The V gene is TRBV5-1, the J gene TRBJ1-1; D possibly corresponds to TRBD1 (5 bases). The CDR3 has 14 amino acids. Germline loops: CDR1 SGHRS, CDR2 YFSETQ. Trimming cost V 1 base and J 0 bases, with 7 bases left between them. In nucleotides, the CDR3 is TGCGCCAGCAGCTTGCAGGGCGTGAACACTGAAGCTTTCTTT. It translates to CASSLQGVNTEAFF. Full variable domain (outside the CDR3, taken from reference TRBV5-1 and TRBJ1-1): KAGVTQTPRYLIKTRGQQVTLSCSPISGHRSVSWYQQTPGQGLQFLFEYFSETQRNKGNFPGRFSGRQFSNSRSEMNVSTLELGDSALYLCASSLQGVNTEAFFGQGTRLTVV.

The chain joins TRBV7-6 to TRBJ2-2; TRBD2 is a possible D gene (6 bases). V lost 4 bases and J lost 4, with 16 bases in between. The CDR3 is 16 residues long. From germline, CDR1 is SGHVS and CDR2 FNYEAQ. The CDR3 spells CASSYWGVPITGELFF. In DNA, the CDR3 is TGTGCCAGCAGCTACTGGGGGGTGCCAATCACCGGGGAGCTGTTTTTT.

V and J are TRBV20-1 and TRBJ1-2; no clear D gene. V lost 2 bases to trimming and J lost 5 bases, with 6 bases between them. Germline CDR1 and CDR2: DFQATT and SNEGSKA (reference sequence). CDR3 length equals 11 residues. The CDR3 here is CSARMEYGYTF. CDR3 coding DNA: TGCAGTGCTAGAATGGAGTATGGCTACACCTTC.

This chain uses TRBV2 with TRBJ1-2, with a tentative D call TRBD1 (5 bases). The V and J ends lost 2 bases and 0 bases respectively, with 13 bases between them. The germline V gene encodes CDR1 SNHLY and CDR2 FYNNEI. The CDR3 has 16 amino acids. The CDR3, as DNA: TGTGCCAGCAGTGAATTAAGGGGTCCCGCTAACTATGGCTACACCTTC. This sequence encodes CASSELRGPANYGYTF.

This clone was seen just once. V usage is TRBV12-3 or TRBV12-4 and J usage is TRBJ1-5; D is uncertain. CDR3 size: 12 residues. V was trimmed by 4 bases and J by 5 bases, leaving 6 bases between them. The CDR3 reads CASSSTYQPQHF. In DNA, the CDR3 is TGTGCCAGCAGTTCAACCTATCAGCCCCAGCATTTT.

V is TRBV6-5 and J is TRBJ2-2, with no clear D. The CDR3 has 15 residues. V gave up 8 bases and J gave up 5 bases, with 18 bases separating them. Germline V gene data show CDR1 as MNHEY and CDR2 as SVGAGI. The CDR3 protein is CASDPHNPRTGELFF. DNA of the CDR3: TGTGCCAGCGATCCCCACAACCCGAGGACCGGGGAGCTGTTTTTT.

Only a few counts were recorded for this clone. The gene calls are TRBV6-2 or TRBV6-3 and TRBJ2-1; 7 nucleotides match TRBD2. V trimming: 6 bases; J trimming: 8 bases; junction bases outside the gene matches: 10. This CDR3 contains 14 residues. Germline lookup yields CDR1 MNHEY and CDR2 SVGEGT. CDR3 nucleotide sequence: TGTGCCAGCAGCCGACTAGCCCCCTCGGATGAGCAGTTCTTC. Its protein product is CASSRLAPSDEQFF.

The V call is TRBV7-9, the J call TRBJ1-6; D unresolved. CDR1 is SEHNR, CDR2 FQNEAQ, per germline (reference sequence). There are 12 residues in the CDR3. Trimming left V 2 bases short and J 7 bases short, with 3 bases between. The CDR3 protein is CASSLTNSPLHF. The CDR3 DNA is TGTGCCAGCAGCTTAACCAATTCACCCCTCCACTTT.

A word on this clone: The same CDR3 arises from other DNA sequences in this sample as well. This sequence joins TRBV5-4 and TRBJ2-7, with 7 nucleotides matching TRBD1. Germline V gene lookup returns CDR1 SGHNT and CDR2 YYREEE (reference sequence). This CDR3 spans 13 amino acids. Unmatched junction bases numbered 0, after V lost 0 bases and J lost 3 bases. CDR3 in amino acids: CASSLDRGYEQYF. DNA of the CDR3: TGTGCCAGCAGCTTGGACAGGGGCTACGAGCAGTACTTC.

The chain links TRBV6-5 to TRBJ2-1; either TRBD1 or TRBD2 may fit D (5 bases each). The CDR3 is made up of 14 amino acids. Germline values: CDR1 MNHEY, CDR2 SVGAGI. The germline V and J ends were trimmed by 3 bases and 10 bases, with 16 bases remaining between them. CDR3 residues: CASSYSWDRMEQFF. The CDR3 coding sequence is TGTGCCAGCAGTTATAGCTGGGACCGGATGGAGCAGTTCTTC.

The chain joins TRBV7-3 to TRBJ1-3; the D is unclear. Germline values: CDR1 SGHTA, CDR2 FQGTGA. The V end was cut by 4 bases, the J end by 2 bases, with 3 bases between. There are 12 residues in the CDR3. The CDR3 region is CASSSPGNTIYF. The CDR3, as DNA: TGTGCCAGCAGCTCACCTGGAAACACCATATATTTT.

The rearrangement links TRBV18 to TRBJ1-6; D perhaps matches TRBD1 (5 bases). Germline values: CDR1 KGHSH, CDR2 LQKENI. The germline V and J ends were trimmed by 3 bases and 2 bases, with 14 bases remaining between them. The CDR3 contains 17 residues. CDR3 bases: TGTGCCAGCTCACCGCGCAGTAGGGGCGCCTATAATTCACCCCTCCACTTT. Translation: CASSPRSRGAYNSPLHF.

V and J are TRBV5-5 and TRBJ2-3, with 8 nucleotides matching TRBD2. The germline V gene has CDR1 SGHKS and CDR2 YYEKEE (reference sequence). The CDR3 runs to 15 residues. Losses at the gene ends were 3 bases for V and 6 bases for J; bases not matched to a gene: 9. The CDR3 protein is CASSWAGTRGDTQYF. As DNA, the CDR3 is TGTGCCAGCAGCTGGGCCGGGACTAGAGGGGATACGCAGTATTTT.

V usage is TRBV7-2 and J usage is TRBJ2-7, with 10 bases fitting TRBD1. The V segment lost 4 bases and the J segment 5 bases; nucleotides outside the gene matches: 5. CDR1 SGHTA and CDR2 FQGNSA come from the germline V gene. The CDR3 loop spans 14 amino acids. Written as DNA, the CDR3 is TGTGCCAGCAGCTCACGACAGGGGGCGAACGAGCAGTACTTC. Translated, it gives CASSSRQGANEQYF.

The CDR3 region has the DNA TGCGCCAGCAGCCAAGAACGGCTAAATTATGGCTACACCTTC. This encodes CASSQERLNYGYTF. The V call is TRBV4-3, the J call TRBJ1-2, with D hard to call. Germline V lookup: CDR1 LGHNA, CDR2 YSLEER. The CDR3 loop spans 14 amino acids. V lost 0 bases, J lost 5 bases, and 10 bases lay in between.

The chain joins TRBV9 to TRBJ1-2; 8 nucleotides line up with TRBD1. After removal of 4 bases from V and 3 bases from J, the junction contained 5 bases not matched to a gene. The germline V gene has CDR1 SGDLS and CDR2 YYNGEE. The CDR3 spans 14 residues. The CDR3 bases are TGTGCCAGCAGCCCTGGACAGGGTGACTATGGCTACACCTTC. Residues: CASSPGQGDYGYTF.

CDR3 residues: CASSLAKDTVEAFF. CDR3 bases: TGTGCCAGCAGCTTAGCAAAGGACACTGTTGAAGCTTTCTTT. V usage is TRBV7-6 and J usage is TRBJ1-1; TRBD1 is a possible D gene (5 bases). The CDR3 consists of 14 residues. Trimming shortened V by 0 bases and J by 7 bases, and 12 bases separated the two germline ends. Germline-derived CDR1 and CDR2 are SGHVS and FNYEAQ.

The DNA of the CDR3 is TGTGCCAGCAGTAAGGCTAGAGTGAGCGTAGATACGCAGTATTTT. It translates to CASSKARVSVDTQYF. The V call is TRBV6-5, the J call TRBJ2-3; no definite D call. The CDR3 is 15 amino acids. Germline CDR1 and CDR2: MNHEY and SVGAGI. The V and J ends lost 5 bases and 5 bases respectively, with 17 bases between them.

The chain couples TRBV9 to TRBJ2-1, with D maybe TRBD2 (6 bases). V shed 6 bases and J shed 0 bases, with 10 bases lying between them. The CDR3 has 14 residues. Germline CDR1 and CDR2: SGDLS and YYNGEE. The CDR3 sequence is CASKLARSYNEQFF. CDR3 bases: TGTGCCAGCAAACTAGCACGCTCCTACAATGAGCAGTTCTTC. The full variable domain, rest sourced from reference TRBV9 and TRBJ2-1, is DSGVTQTPKHLITATGQRVTLRCSPRSGDLSVYWYQQSLDQGLQFLIQYYNGEERAKGNILERFSAQQFPDLHSELNLSSLELGDSALYFCASKLARSYNEQFFGPGTRLTVL.

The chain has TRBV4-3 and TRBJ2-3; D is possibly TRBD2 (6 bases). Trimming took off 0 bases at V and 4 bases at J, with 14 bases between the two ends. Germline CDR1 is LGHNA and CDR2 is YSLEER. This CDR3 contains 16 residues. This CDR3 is CASSQERLVLADTQYF. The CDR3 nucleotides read TGCGCCAGCAGCCAAGAAAGACTAGTTCTGGCAGATACGCAGTATTTT.

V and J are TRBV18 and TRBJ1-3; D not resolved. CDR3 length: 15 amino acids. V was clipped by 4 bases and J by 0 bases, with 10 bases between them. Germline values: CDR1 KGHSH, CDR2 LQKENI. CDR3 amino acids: CASSQTMSSGNTIYF. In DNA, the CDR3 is TGTGCCAGCTCACAGACCATGAGCTCTGGAAACACCATATATTTT.

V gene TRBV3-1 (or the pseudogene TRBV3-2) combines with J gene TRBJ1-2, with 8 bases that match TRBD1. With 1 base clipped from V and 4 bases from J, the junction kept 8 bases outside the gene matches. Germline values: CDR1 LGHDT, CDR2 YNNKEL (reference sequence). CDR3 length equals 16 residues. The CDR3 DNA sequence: TGTGCCAGCAGCCAAGTGAGGACAGGGACTGCCTATGGCTACACCTTC. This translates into CASSQVRTGTAYGYTF.

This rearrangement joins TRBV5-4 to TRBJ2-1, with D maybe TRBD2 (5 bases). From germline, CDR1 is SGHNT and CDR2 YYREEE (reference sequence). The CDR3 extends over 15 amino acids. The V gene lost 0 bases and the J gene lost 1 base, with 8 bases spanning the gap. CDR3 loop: CASSLGRESYNEQFF. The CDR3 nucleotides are TGTGCCAGCAGCTTGGGTAGGGAGTCCTACAATGAGCAGTTCTTC.

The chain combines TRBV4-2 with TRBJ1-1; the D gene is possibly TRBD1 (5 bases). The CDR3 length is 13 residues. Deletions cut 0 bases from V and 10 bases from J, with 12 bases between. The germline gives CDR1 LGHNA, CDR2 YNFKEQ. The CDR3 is CASSQDGGTPAFF. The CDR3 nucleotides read TGTGCCAGCAGCCAAGACGGGGGGACTCCAGCTTTCTTT.

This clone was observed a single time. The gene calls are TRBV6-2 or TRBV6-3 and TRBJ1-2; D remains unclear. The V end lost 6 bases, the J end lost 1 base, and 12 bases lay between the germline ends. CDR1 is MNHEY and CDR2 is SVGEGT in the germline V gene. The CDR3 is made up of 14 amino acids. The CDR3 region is CASSLLRGNYGYTF. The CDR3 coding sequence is TGTGCCAGCAGCCTACTGCGGGGTAACTATGGCTACACCTTC.

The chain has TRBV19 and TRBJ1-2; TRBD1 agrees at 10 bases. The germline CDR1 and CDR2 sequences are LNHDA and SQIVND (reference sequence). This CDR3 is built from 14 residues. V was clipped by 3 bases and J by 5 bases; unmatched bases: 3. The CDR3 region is CASSIGTGAYGYTF. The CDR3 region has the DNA TGTGCCAGTAGTATCGGGACAGGGGCTTATGGCTACACCTTC. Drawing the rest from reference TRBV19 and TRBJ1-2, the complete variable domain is DGGITQSPKYLFRKEGQNVTLSCEQNLNHDAMYWYRQDPGQGLRLIYYSQIVNDFQKGDIAEGYSVSREKKESFPLTVTSAQKNPTAFYLCASSIGTGAYGYTFGSGTRLTVV.

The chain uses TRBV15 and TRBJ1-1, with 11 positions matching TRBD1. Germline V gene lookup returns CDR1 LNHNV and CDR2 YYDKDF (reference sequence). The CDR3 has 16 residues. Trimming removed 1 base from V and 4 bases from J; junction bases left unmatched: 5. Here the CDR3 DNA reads TGTGCCACCAGCAGAGCCCGGACAGGGGGCTCCACTGAAGCTTTCTTT. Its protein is CATSRARTGGSTEAFF.

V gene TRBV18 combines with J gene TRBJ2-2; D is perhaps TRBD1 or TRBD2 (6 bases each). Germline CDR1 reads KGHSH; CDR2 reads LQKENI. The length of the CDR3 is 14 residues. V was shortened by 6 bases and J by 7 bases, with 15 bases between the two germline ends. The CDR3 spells CASSQLGGLGELFF. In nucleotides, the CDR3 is TGTGCCAGCTCTCAACTCGGGGGCCTCGGGGAGCTGTTTTTT.

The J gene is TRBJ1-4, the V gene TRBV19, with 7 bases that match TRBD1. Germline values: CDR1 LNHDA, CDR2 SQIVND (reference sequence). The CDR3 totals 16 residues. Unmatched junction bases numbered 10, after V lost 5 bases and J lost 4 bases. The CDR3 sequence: CASSSHPRGSNEKLFF. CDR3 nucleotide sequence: TGTGCCAGTAGTTCACACCCCAGGGGGAGTAATGAAAAACTGTTTTTT. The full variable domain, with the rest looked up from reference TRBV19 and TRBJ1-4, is DGGITQSPKYLFRKEGQNVTLSCEQNLNHDAMYWYRQDPGQGLRLIYYSQIVNDFQKGDIAEGYSVSREKKESFPLTVTSAQKNPTAFYLCASSSHPRGSNEKLFFGSGTQLSVL.

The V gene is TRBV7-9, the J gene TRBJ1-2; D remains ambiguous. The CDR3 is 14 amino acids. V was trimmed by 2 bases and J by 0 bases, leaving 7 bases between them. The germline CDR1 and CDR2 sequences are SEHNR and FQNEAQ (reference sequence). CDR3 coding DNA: TGTGCCAGCAGCTTACACGATCCTAACTATGGCTACACCTTC. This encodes CASSLHDPNYGYTF.

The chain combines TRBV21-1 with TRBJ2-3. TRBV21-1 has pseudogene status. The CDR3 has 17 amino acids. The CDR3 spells CASSNRPGGPCTDTQYF. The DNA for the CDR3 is TGTGCCAGCAGCAATCGACCTGGGGGACCCTGCACAGATACGCAGTATTTT.

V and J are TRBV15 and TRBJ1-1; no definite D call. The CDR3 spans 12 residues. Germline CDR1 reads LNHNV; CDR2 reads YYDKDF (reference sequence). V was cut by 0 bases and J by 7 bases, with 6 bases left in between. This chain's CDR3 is CATSREDGEAFF. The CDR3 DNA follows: TGTGCCACCAGCAGAGAGGACGGTGAAGCTTTCTTT. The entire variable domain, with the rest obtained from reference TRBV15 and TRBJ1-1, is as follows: DAMVIQNPRYQVTQFGKPVTLSCSQTLNHNVMYWYQQKSSQAPKLLFHYYDKDFNNEADTPDNFQSRRPNTSFCFLDIRSPGLGDTAMYLCATSREDGEAFFGQGTRLTVV.